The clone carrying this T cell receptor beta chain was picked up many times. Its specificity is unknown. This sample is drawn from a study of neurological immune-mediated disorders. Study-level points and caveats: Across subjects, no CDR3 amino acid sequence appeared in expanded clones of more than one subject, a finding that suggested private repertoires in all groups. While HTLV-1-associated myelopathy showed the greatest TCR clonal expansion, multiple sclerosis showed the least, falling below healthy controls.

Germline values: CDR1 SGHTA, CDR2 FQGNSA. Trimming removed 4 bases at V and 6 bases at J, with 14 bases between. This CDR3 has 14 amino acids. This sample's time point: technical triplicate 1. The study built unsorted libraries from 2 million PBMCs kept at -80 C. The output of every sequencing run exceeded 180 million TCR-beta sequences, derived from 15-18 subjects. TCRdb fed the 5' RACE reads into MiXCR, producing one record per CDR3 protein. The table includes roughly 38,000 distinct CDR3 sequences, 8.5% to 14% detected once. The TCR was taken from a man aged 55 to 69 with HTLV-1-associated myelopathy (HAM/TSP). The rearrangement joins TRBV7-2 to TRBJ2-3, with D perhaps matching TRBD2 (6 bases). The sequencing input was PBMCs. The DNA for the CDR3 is TGTGCCAGCAGCTCAAACGGGGGTAGGGATACGCAGTATTTT. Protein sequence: CASSSNGGRDTQYF.